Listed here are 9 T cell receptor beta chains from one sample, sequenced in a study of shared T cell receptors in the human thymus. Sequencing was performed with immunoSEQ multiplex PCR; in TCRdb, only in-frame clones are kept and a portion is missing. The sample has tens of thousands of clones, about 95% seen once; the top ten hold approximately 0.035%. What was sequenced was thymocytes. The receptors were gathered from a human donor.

As DNA, the CDR3 is TGCGCCAGCAGCCAAGACAGGGGGCGAAATGAAAAACTGTTTTTT. As protein: CASSQDRGRNEKLFF. The chain employs TRBV4-3 and TRBJ1-4; TRBD1 matches at 8 bases. Germline V gene lookup returns CDR1 LGHNA and CDR2 YSLEER. This CDR3 comprises 15 residues. After removal of 0 bases from V and 5 bases from J, the junction contained 2 bases not matched to a gene.

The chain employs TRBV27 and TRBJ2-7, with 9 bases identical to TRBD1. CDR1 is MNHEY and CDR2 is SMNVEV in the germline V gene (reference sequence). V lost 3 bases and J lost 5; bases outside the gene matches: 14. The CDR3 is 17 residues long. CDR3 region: CASSFKVGTGFLDEQYF. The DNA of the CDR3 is TGTGCCAGCAGTTTTAAAGTCGGGACAGGGTTCCTTGACGAGCAGTACTTC.

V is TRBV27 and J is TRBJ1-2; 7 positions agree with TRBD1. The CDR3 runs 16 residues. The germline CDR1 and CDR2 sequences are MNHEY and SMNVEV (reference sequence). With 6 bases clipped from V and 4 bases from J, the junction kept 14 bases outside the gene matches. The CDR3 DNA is TGTGCCAGCAGGCCTATAATATCCGGGACAGTCTATGGCTACACCTTC. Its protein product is CASRPIISGTVYGYTF.

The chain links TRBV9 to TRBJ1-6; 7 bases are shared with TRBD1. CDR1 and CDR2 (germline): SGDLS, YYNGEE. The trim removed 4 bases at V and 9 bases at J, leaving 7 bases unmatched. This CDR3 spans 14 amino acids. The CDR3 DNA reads TGTGCCAGCAGCTTCGGACAGGAATCTTCACCCCTCCACTTT. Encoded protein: CASSFGQESSPLHF.

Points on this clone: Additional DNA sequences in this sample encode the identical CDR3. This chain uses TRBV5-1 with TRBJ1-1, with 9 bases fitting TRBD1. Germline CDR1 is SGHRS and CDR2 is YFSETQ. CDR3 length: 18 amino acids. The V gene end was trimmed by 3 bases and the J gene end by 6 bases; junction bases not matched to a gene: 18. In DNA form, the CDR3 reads TGCGCCAGCAGCTATGCGGTGACAGGGGGTCGGGGTTACCCTGAAGCTTTCTTT. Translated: CASSYAVTGGRGYPEAFF.

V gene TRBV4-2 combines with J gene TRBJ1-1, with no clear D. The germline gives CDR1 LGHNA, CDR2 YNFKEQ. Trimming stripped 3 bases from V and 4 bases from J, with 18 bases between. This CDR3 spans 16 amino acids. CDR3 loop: CASSHVPETSGTEAFF. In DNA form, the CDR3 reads TGTGCCAGCAGCCATGTCCCCGAGACTAGTGGCACTGAAGCTTTCTTT.

CDR3 loop: CASSHTHGAGPSTDTQYF. The CDR3 nucleotides read TGTGCCAGCAGCCATACCCATGGGGCGGGCCCTAGCACAGATACGCAGTATTTT. V and J are TRBV28 and TRBJ2-3, with D perhaps given as TRBD1 or TRBD2 (5 bases each). Germline loops: CDR1 MDHEN, CDR2 SYDVKM. V lost 6 bases and J lost 0, with 22 bases in between. The CDR3 is 18 amino acids.

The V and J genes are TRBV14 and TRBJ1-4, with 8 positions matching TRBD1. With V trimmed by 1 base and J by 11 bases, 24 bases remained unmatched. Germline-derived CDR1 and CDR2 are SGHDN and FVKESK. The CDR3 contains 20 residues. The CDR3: CASSQGKKWFRAGGRCKLFF. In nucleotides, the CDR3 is TGTGCCAGCAGCCAAGGCAAGAAATGGTTTCGGGCAGGGGGCCGCTGCAAACTGTTTTTT.

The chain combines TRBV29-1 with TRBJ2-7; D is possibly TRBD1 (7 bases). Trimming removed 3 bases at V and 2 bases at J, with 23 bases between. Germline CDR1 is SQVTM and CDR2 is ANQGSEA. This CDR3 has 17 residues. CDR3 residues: CSVDFGGGEEITYEQYF. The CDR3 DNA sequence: TGCAGCGTTGACTTTGGAGGGGGCGAGGAGATCACCTACGAGCAGTACTTC.